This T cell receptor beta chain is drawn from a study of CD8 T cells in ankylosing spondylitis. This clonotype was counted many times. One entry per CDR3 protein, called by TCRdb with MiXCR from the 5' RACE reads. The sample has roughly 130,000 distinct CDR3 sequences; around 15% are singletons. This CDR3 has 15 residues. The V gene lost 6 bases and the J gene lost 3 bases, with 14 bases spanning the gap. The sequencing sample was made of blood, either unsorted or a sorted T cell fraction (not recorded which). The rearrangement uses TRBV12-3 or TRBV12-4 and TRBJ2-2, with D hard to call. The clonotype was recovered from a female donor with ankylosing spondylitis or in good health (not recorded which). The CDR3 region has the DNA TGTGCCAGCAGCCGCCTTGTTGGGGACACCGGGGAGCTGTTTTTT. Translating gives CASSRLVGDTGELFF.